The 30 T cell receptor beta chains listed next were all sequenced from one sample in a study of blood T cell repertoires in COVID-19. Here immunoSEQ multiplex PCR was the method, and the copy in TCRdb shows in-frame clones only, minus some. The sample records roughly 140,000 clones, about 81% being singletons. Sequenced material: peripheral blood. These receptors all stem from a woman of 80 years or more with acute or convalescent COVID-19.

The rearrangement uses TRBV13 and TRBJ2-1; D is possibly TRBD1 (6 bases). CDR1 PRHDT and CDR2 FYEKMQ come from the germline V gene (reference sequence). CDR3 size: 17 residues. Trimming took off 0 bases at V and 3 bases at J, with 15 bases between the two ends. DNA of the CDR3: TGTGCCAGCAGCTTAGGTCGAGGGGGTGGAGGCTACAATGAGCAGTTCTTC. Its protein is CASSLGRGGGGYNEQFF.

This chain links TRBV19 with TRBJ2-7; tentative D call: TRBD2 (5 bases). V was cut by 3 bases and J by 2 bases, with 11 bases left in between. Germline loops: CDR1 LNHDA, CDR2 SQIVND (reference sequence). CDR3 length: 14 amino acids. The CDR3 protein is CASSISGLTYEQYF. CDR3 nucleotide sequence: TGTGCCAGTAGTATTTCCGGACTGACCTACGAGCAGTACTTC.

The rearrangement links TRBV7-9 to TRBJ2-1, with 12 bases lining up with TRBD2. V lost 5 bases and J lost 6; bases outside the gene matches: 11. Germline CDR1 and CDR2: SEHNR and FQNEAQ (reference sequence). The CDR3 length is 17 residues. CDR3 in DNA: TGTGCCAGCAGCCAGGGGAGGACTAGCGGGGAGAGCAATGAGCAGTTCTTC. Translation gives CASSQGRTSGESNEQFF.

The chain combines TRBV19 with TRBJ2-2, with D perhaps matching TRBD2 (5 bases). With 2 bases removed from V and 6 bases from J, the gap between germline ends came to 7 bases. The CDR3 spans 13 residues. The germline gives CDR1 LNHDA, CDR2 SQIVND (reference sequence). In nucleotides, the CDR3 is TGTGCCAGTAGTATAAGAGGGTCCGGGGAGCTGTTTTTT. The encoded protein is CASSIRGSGELFF.

The CDR3 loop reads CASSLLGGGYEQYF. The CDR3 coding sequence is TGTGCCAGCAGCTTACTGGGCGGGGGCTACGAGCAGTACTTC. V usage is TRBV7-9 and J usage is TRBJ2-7; 7 nucleotides match TRBD2. CDR1 SEHNR and CDR2 FQNEAQ come from the germline V gene (reference sequence). The junction had 4 bases not matched to a gene; V was cut back by 2 bases and J by 3 bases. CDR3 length: 14 residues.

The chain uses TRBV14 and TRBJ2-3; 8 bases agree with TRBD2. Per the germline V gene, CDR1 is SGHDN and CDR2 is FVKESK. The CDR3 contains 16 residues. The J segment lost 6 bases and the V segment lost 2 bases, leaving 10 bases of the junction unmatched. CDR3 sequence (DNA): TGTGCCAGCAGCCAAAGAGCGGGAGTTCCTTTGGATACGCAGTATTTT. Protein product: CASSQRAGVPLDTQYF.

This chain uses TRBV11-2 with TRBJ2-5, with a weak D call TRBD2 (5 bases). CDR1 is SGHAT and CDR2 is FQNNGV in the germline V gene. V was shortened by 1 base and J by 5 bases, with 11 bases between the two germline ends. CDR3 length: 14 amino acids. In DNA, the CDR3 is TGTGCCAGCAGCTTAGTTGTCCGAGGGGAGACCCAGTACTTC. This translates into CASSLVVRGETQYF. Supplemented by reference TRBV11-2 and TRBJ2-5, the full variable domain reads EAGVAQSPRYKIIEKRQSVAFWCNPISGHATLYWYQQILGQGPKLLIQFQNNGVVDDSQLPKDRFSAERLKGVDSTLKIQPAKLEDSAVYLCASSLVVRGETQYFGPGTRLLVL.

The CDR3 sequence: CASRSTGFLPYEQYF. As DNA, the CDR3 is TGTGCCAGCAGGTCAACAGGGTTTTTACCCTACGAGCAGTACTTC. The chain joins TRBV7-9 to TRBJ2-7; a possible D gene is TRBD1 (6 bases). Trimming took off 6 bases at V and 2 bases at J, with 17 bases between the two ends. Germline assignment: CDR1 SEHNR and CDR2 FQNEAQ (reference sequence). CDR3 length equals 15 residues. Together with reference TRBV7-9 and TRBJ2-7, the CDR3 gives the full variable domain: DTGVSQNPRHKITKRGQNVTFRCDPISEHNRLYWYRQTLGQGPEFLTYFQNEAQLEKSRLLSDRFSAERPKGSFSTLEIQRTEQGDSAMYLCASRSTGFLPYEQYFGPGTRLTVT.

As DNA, the CDR3 is TGCGCCACATCAGACAGGGGTAATTCACCCCTCCACTTT. Translation: CATSDRGNSPLHF. The rearrangement uses TRBV10-2 and TRBJ1-6; 8 bases are a match to TRBD1. V was clipped by 10 bases and J by 6 bases; unmatched bases: 5. The CDR3 length is 13 residues. Germline V gene sequence: CDR1 WSHSY, CDR2 SAAADI.

This chain links TRBV11-2 with TRBJ2-7; perhaps TRBD1 as D (6 bases). The CDR3 consists of 14 residues. The germline gives CDR1 SGHAT, CDR2 FQNNGV. Trimming removed 5 bases from V and 4 bases from J, with 15 bases in between. CDR3 nucleotide sequence: TGTGCCAGCAGCAAACAGGGTTTTAGGTACGAGCAGTACTTC. It translates to CASSKQGFRYEQYF.

V gene TRBV29-1 combines with J gene TRBJ1-1, with D perhaps matching TRBD1 (6 bases). Looked up from germline, CDR1 is SQVTM and CDR2 is ANQGSEA. The CDR3 runs to 12 residues. Deletions cut 6 bases from V and 5 bases from J, with 13 bases between. Here the CDR3 DNA reads TGCAGCGTGCAGGGGTTGTGGACTGAAGCTTTCTTT. It specifies CSVQGLWTEAFF.

The chain recombines TRBV5-8 with TRBJ2-2; 7 bases match TRBD1. Germline CDR1 reads SGHTS; CDR2 reads YDEGEE. V lost 1 base, J lost 7 bases, and 7 bases stayed unmatched. CDR3 length: 15 residues. CDR3 sequence (DNA): TGTGCCAGCAGCTTGCCAGGGGGAATCTACGGGGAGCTGTTTTTT. Amino acid sequence: CASSLPGGIYGELFF.

This chain links TRBV19 with TRBJ2-7; D may be TRBD2 (7 bases). V lost 1 base and J lost 4, with 17 bases in between. Germline values: CDR1 LNHDA, CDR2 SQIVND (reference sequence). This CDR3 is built from 16 residues. CDR3 sequence (DNA): TGTGCCAGTAGTATAGGAATCGGGGGGCAAGCGTACGAGCAGTACTTC. Protein sequence: CASSIGIGGQAYEQYF. The full variable domain, with the rest looked up from reference TRBV19 and TRBJ2-7, is DGGITQSPKYLFRKEGQNVTLSCEQNLNHDAMYWYRQDPGQGLRLIYYSQIVNDFQKGDIAEGYSVSREKKESFPLTVTSAQKNPTAFYLCASSIGIGGQAYEQYFGPGTRLTVT.

This clone was seen just once. This chain uses TRBV7-3 with TRBJ2-1, with 9 positions matching TRBD2. Germline V gives CDR1 SGHTA, CDR2 FQGTGA. The CDR3 has 15 amino acids. J gave up 3 bases and V 3 bases, and 3 bases lay outside the gene matches. CDR3 protein: CASSLRGGVYNEQFF. In nucleotides, the CDR3 is TGTGCCAGCAGCTTGCGGGGGGGCGTCTACAATGAGCAGTTCTTC.

This clone was observed a few times. The rearrangement joins TRBV27 to TRBJ1-2; 7 nucleotides align to TRBD1. V shed 8 bases and J 6 bases; nucleotides not matched to a gene: 9. The CDR3 has 13 residues. Germline CDR1 and CDR2: MNHEY and SMNVEV (reference sequence). CDR3 coding DNA: TGTGCCAGCGGCCTACAGGGGTACCATGGCTACACCTTC. Translated, it gives CASGLQGYHGYTF.

The genes are TRBV7-9 and TRBJ2-1, with D perhaps matching TRBD1 (6 bases). Germline V gene data show CDR1 as SEHNR and CDR2 as FQNEAQ (reference sequence). The V end was cut by 4 bases, the J end by 7 bases, with 20 bases between. The CDR3 has 16 amino acids. CDR3 region: CASSSWSDRNLNEQFF. The CDR3 DNA follows: TGTGCCAGCAGCTCTTGGTCGGACAGAAATCTTAATGAGCAGTTCTTC. The full variable domain, its missing parts supplied by reference TRBV7-9 and TRBJ2-1, is DTGVSQNPRHKITKRGQNVTFRCDPISEHNRLYWYRQTLGQGPEFLTYFQNEAQLEKSRLLSDRFSAERPKGSFSTLEIQRTEQGDSAMYLCASSSWSDRNLNEQFFGPGTRLTVL.

The V gene is TRBV2, the J gene TRBJ2-1; D gene uncertain. CDR1 is SNHLY and CDR2 is FYNNEI in the germline V gene. Trimming cost V 3 bases and J 4 bases, with 7 bases left between them. The CDR3 totals 13 residues. CDR3 protein: CASSENLYNEQFF. For the CDR3, the DNA is TGTGCCAGCAGTGAGAACCTATACAATGAGCAGTTCTTC.

The chain recombines TRBV3-1 (or the pseudogene TRBV3-2) with TRBJ2-7; D perhaps matches TRBD2 (6 bases). The CDR3 runs 16 residues. Germline V gives CDR1 LGHDT, CDR2 YNNKEL (reference sequence). The V gene lost 0 bases and the J gene lost 4 bases, with 16 bases spanning the gap. In DNA form, the CDR3 reads TGTGCCAGCAGCCAAGATGGGGGGTCCACCGGGTACGAGCAGTACTTC. Translation: CASSQDGGSTGYEQYF.

The rearrangement uses TRBV27 and TRBJ1-2, with TRBD1 identical over 8 bases. V dropped 10 bases and J dropped 7; count of bases not matched to a gene: 23. CDR3 length equals 17 residues. Germline V gives CDR1 MNHEY, CDR2 SMNVEV (reference sequence). The CDR3 nucleotides are TGTGCCAACCCCCCCGAGACAGGGGTCCGAAGGAGGTGTGGCTACACCTTC. Translating gives CANPPETGVRRRCGYTF.

This chain joins TRBV6-6 and TRBJ1-5; 11 bases are shared with TRBD1. Germline assignment: CDR1 MNHNY and CDR2 SVGAGI (reference sequence). Trimming removed 8 bases from V and 4 bases from J; junction bases left unmatched: 7. This CDR3 has 15 residues. The CDR3, as DNA: TGTGCCAGCTGCTGGGACAGGGGGAAGAATCAGCCCCAGCATTTT. Translating gives CASCWDRGKNQPQHF.

The rearrangement links TRBV7-8 to TRBJ1-6; D is unclear. There are 13 residues in the CDR3. Germline loops: CDR1 SGHVS, CDR2 FQNEAQ. Trimming removed 5 bases at V and 11 bases at J, with 13 bases between. CDR3 sequence (DNA): TGTGCCAGCAGCCCCGGGGTTCAGGCACCCCTCCACTTT. It codes for CASSPGVQAPLHF. The variable domain in full, with the rest retrieved from reference TRBV7-8 and TRBJ1-6, is GAGVSQSPRYKVAKRGQDVALRCDPISGHVSLFWYQQALGQGPEFLTYFQNEAQLDKSGLPSDRFFAERPEGSVSTLKIQRTQQEDSAVYLCASSPGVQAPLHFGNGTRLTVT.

V is TRBV4-1 and J is TRBJ1-2; D not resolved. CDR3 size: 15 residues. Germline V CDR1 and CDR2: MGHRA, YSYEKL. V lost 0 bases and J lost 6, with 14 bases in between. The CDR3, as DNA: TGCGCCAGCAGCCAAGAGCTGGCAGGCTCGGATGGCTACACCTTC. It encodes CASSQELAGSDGYTF.

This clone was seen a single time. This sequence joins TRBV10-1 and TRBJ2-2, with 7 nucleotides matching TRBD2. V was pared by 7 bases and J by 4 bases, with 6 bases of the junction left unmatched. Germline CDR1 is WNHNN and CDR2 is SYGVQD (reference sequence). The CDR3 contains 14 residues. The CDR3 DNA reads as TGCGCCAGCAACCCGGGACTAATCACCGGGGAGCTGTTTTTT. Amino acid sequence: CASNPGLITGELFF.

Here the CDR3 DNA reads TGTGCCAGCAGCTTAAGAACCCGCTCGAGCTCCTACAATGAGCAGTTCTTC. Its translation is CASSLRTRSSSYNEQFF. This chain joins TRBV7-8 and TRBJ2-1; D is ambiguous. The CDR3 extends over 17 amino acids. V shed 2 bases and J shed 0 bases, with 14 bases lying between them. Germline loops: CDR1 SGHVS, CDR2 FQNEAQ.

CDR3 nucleotide sequence: TGTGCCACCAGCAGTTGGACTAGCGGGATAGTCGCAGATACGCAGTATTTT. Translated: CATSSWTSGIVADTQYF. The V gene is TRBV15, the J gene TRBJ2-3, with TRBD2 matching 12 bases. In germline, CDR1 is LNHNV, CDR2 YYDKDF (reference sequence). The CDR3 consists of 17 residues. The V gene end was trimmed by 3 bases and the J gene end by 4 bases; junction bases not matched to a gene: 8.

This chain joins TRBV7-6 and TRBJ2-5; D unresolved. V was cut by 3 bases and J by 3 bases, with 8 bases left in between. The CDR3 contains 13 residues. Germline-derived CDR1 and CDR2 are SGHVS and FNYEAQ. The CDR3 loop reads CASSFGAEETQYF. The DNA for the CDR3 is TGTGCCAGCAGCTTTGGTGCAGAAGAGACCCAGTACTTC.

This clone was seen only once. The rearrangement joins TRBV5-1 to TRBJ2-1, with TRBD2 matching over 7 bases. V shed 4 bases, J shed 0 bases, and the junction held 10 bases outside the gene matches. The germline CDR1 and CDR2 sequences are SGHRS and YFSETQ. CDR3 length: 17 amino acids. CDR3 nucleotides: TGCGCCAGCAGCCGCCAAACTAGCGCCAACTCCTACAATGAGCAGTTCTTC. Translating it yields CASSRQTSANSYNEQFF.

The V gene is TRBV30, the J gene TRBJ1-5, with D unclear. The CDR3 is made up of 13 amino acids. V was pared by 2 bases and J by 7 bases, with 12 bases between. Germline loops: CDR1 GTSNPN, CDR2 SVGIG (reference sequence). CDR3 sequence: CAWSPNREQPQHF. The CDR3 DNA is TGTGCCTGGAGTCCGAACAGAGAGCAGCCCCAGCATTTT.

The rearrangement joins TRBV4-1 to TRBJ1-4; D is unresolved. Looked up from germline, CDR1 is MGHRA and CDR2 is YSYEKL. V dropped 3 bases and J dropped 4 bases, with 12 bases sitting between them. This CDR3 spans 15 amino acids. CDR3 in amino acids: CASSQVWQDNEKLFF. CDR3 coding DNA: TGCGCCAGCAGCCAGGTTTGGCAGGATAATGAAAAACTGTTTTTT.

There are a few counts of this clone. The V and J genes are TRBV4-1 and TRBJ2-5; tentative D call: TRBD2 (6 bases). The CDR3 is 13 amino acids. V lost 3 bases, J lost 4 bases, and 9 bases lay in between. Germline values: CDR1 MGHRA, CDR2 YSYEKL. CDR3 sequence (DNA): TGCGCCAGCAGCCAGGGACTTTTAGAGACCCAGTACTTC. It translates to CASSQGLLETQYF.